Listed here are 3 T cell receptor beta chains from one sample, sequenced in a study of CD8 T cells in ankylosing spondylitis. TCRdb reprocessed the 5' RACE reads via MiXCR and lists one record per CDR3 protein. The data contain 300,000 to 350,000 distinct CDR3 sequences, less than 25% of them seen just once; the ten biggest clones take up roughly 4%. Sequenced input: blood, either unsorted or a sorted T cell fraction (not recorded which). These receptors came from a female donor with ankylosing spondylitis or in good health (not recorded which).

This clonotype has only a few counts. The chain recombines TRBV4-3 with TRBJ2-2; unclear D gene. The ends were cut back, 4 bases at V and 2 bases at J, with 11 bases in the middle. The CDR3 consists of 15 residues. Per germline, CDR1 LGHNA and CDR2 YSLEER. CDR3 DNA sequence: TGCGCCAGCAGCCCCAGGCACATTAACACCGGGGAGCTGTTTTTT. Residues: CASSPRHINTGELFF.

V usage is TRBV7-8 and J usage is TRBJ2-3; TRBD2 agrees at 7 bases. This CDR3 region has 15 residues. The germline CDR1 and CDR2 sequences are SGHVS and FQNEAQ. The junction had 6 bases not matched to a gene; V was cut back by 5 bases and J by 1 base. Here the CDR3 DNA reads TGTGCCAGCAGCCCCAAACGGGAGGGCACAGATACGCAGTATTTT. Amino acids: CASSPKREGTDTQYF.

This clonotype was observed at least ten times. The chain links TRBV15 to TRBJ2-3; a possible D gene is TRBD2 (6 bases). The V and J ends lost 1 base and 9 bases respectively, with 17 bases between them. The CDR3 contains 15 residues. Germline lookup yields CDR1 LNHNV and CDR2 YYDKDF (reference sequence). Written as DNA, the CDR3 is TGTGCCACCAGCAGAGCGGGAGTAAAAGACGGGACGCAGTATTTT. Its protein product is CATSRAGVKDGTQYF.